This T cell receptor (beta chain) was identified during a study of early T cells in non-severe SARS-CoV-2 infection. The V gene's germline CDR1 is MDHEN and CDR2 SYDVKM. Trimming took 5 bases from V and 0 from J, leaving 4 bases between them. The CDR3 extends over 12 amino acids. TCRdb reprocessed the 5' RACE reads with MiXCR, giving one entry per CDR3 protein. This table holds tens of thousands of distinct CDR3 sequences, over 12% found once. The TCR comes from an adult who was a healthcare worker with PCR-confirmed SARS-CoV-2 infection or an uninfected control (not recorded which). The genes are TRBV28 and TRBJ1-1, with D unclear. Sequencing was performed on whole blood. The CDR3 loop reads CASSPMNTEAFF. The CDR3 region has the DNA TGTGCCAGCAGTCCTATGAACACTGAAGCTTTCTTT.